A single sample is the source of the 9 T cell receptor beta chains below, sequenced in a study of Ad26.COV2.S vaccination and SARS-CoV-2 variants. TCRdb's copy holds only in-frame clones and misses some; the assay was immunoSEQ multiplex PCR. The sample lists approximately 97,000 clones, less than 85% occurring once. The sequencing used peripheral blood, collected after recovery from COVID-19. These receptors were obtained from a human donor who had recovered from COVID-19.

The rearrangement links TRBV6-6 to TRBJ1-2; D remains unclear. V was shortened by 6 bases and J by 4 bases, with 15 bases between the two germline ends. CDR1 is MNHNY, CDR2 SVGAGI, per germline (reference sequence). The CDR3 extends over 14 amino acids. CDR3 amino acids: CASSPPDRLYGYTF. In nucleotides, the CDR3 is TGTGCCAGCAGCCCCCCCGACCGTCTCTATGGCTACACCTTC.

This chain links TRBV4-1 with TRBJ1-6; D gene unclear. V was pared by 1 base and J by 9 bases, with 4 bases between. Looked up from germline, CDR1 is MGHRA and CDR2 is YSYEKL. The CDR3 length is 12 residues. CDR3 nucleotide sequence: TGCGCCAGCAGCCAAGGGATTTCACCCCTCCACTTT. Translating it yields CASSQGISPLHF.

This clone has just a few counts. The chain couples TRBV5-6 to TRBJ1-1; D not certain. This CDR3 is built from 13 residues. In germline, CDR1 is SGHDT, CDR2 YYEEEE. Trimming removed 4 bases at V and 2 bases at J, with 9 bases between. The CDR3 DNA sequence: TGTGCCAGCAGCAAGTACAGAAACACTGAAGCTTTCTTT. This gives the protein CASSKYRNTEAFF. Together with reference TRBV5-6 and TRBJ1-1, the CDR3 gives the full variable domain: DAGVTQSPTHLIKTRGQQVTLRCSPKSGHDTVSWYQQALGQGPQFIFQYYEEEERQRGNFPDRFSGHQFPNYSSELNVNALLLGDSALYLCASSKYRNTEAFFGQGTRLTVV.

This chain connects TRBV2 to TRBJ2-7, with D tentatively TRBD1 or TRBD2 (6 bases each). The germline CDR1 and CDR2 sequences are SNHLY and FYNNEI. This CDR3 has 14 residues. The V and J ends lost 2 bases and 4 bases respectively, with 12 bases between them. DNA for the CDR3: TGTGCCAGCAGTGAAAGGGGGGCAGGGTACGAGCAGTACTTC. It is translated as CASSERGAGYEQYF.

This chain connects TRBV30 to TRBJ2-2, with 9 bases matching TRBD1. Per the germline V gene, CDR1 is GTSNPN and CDR2 is SVGIG (reference sequence). This CDR3 has 15 amino acids. V trimming: 3 bases; J trimming: 7 bases; junction bases outside the gene matches: 9. CDR3 coding DNA: TGTGCCTGGAGGGACACAGGGGGCGGGGGCGGGGAGCTGTTTTTT. This sequence encodes CAWRDTGGGGGELFF.

The CDR3 DNA sequence: TGTGCGCAGGGCGCGGATAGAAATTCACCCCTCCACTTT. Translating gives CAQGADRNSPLHF. This rearrangement joins TRBV6-5 to TRBJ1-6; tentatively, D is TRBD1 (5 bases). CDR3 size: 13 residues. Germline V CDR1 and CDR2: MNHEY, SVGAGI.

The chain joins TRBV5-4 to TRBJ1-1, with a tentative D call TRBD1 (5 bases). Between the trimmed V and J ends, which lost 0 bases and 3 bases, there was a span of 12 bases. The germline V gene has CDR1 SGHNT and CDR2 YYREEE (reference sequence). The CDR3 length is 15 residues. In DNA, the CDR3 is TGTGCCAGCAGCTTGGGGGGGGGATGGGACACTGAAGCTTTCTTT. This translates into CASSLGGGWDTEAFF.

This chain uses TRBV19 with TRBJ1-6; D might be TRBD1 (5 bases). Trimming shortened V by 7 bases and J by 9 bases, and 19 bases separated the two germline ends. Germline CDR1 reads LNHDA; CDR2 reads SQIVND (reference sequence). The CDR3 is made up of 15 amino acids. The CDR3 protein is CASTPNPGEGSPLHF. The CDR3 bases are TGTGCCAGTACCCCCAATCCGGGGGAGGGTTCACCCCTCCACTTT. Filled out from reference TRBV19 and TRBJ1-6, the complete variable domain reads DGGITQSPKYLFRKEGQNVTLSCEQNLNHDAMYWYRQDPGQGLRLIYYSQIVNDFQKGDIAEGYSVSREKKESFPLTVTSAQKNPTAFYLCASTPNPGEGSPLHFGNGTRLTVT.

The CDR3 is CASSLGTTWQETQYF. The CDR3 nucleotides are TGCGCCAGCAGCTTGGGGACAACATGGCAAGAGACCCAGTACTTC. V gene TRBV5-1 combines with J gene TRBJ2-5; a possible D gene is TRBD1 (5 bases). Germline V gives CDR1 SGHRS, CDR2 YFSETQ. The germline V and J ends were trimmed by 0 bases and 2 bases, with 11 bases remaining between them. The CDR3 sequence is 15 residues long. Full variable domain (remainder filled in from reference TRBV5-1 and TRBJ2-5): KAGVTQTPRYLIKTRGQQVTLSCSPISGHRSVSWYQQTPGQGLQFLFEYFSETQRNKGNFPGRFSGRQFSNSRSEMNVSTLELGDSALYLCASSLGTTWQETQYFGPGTRLLVL.